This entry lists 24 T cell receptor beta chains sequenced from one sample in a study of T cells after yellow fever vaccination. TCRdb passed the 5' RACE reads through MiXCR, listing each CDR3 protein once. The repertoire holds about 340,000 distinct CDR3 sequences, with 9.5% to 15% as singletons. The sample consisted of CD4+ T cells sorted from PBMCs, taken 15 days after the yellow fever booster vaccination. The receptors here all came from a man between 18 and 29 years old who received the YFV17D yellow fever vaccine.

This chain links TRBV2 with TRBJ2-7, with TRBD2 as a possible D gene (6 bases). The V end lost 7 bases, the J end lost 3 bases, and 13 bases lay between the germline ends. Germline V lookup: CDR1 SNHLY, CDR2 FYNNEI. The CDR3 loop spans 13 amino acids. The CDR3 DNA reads TGTGCCAGCACCACCCTCGGGGGCTACGAGCAGTACGTC. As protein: CASTTLGGYEQYV.

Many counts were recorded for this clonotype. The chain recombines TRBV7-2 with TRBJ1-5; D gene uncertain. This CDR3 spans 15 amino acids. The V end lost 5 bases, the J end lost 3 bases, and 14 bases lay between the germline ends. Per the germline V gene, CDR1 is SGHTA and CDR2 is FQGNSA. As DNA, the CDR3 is TGTGCCAGCAGCCAAACGTATGGGCCCAATCAGCCCCAGCATTTT. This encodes CASSQTYGPNQPQHF.

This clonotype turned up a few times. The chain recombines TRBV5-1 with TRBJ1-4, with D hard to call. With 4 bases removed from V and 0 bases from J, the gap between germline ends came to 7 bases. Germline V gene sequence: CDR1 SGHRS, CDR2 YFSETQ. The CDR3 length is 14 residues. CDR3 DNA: TGCGCCAGCAGCCCGACTACAACTAATGAAAAACTGTTTTTT. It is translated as CASSPTTTNEKLFF.

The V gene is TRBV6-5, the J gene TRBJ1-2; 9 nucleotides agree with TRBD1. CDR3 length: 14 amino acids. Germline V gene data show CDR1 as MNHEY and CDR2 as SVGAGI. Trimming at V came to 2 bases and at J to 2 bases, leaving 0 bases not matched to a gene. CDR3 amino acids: CASSYGTGNYGYTF. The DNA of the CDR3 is TGTGCCAGCAGTTACGGGACAGGGAACTATGGCTACACCTTC.

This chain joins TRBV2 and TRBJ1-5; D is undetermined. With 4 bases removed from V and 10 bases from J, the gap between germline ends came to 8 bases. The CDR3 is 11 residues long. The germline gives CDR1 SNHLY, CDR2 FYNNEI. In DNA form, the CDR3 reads TGTGCCAGCAGTGTTAAAAGTCCCCAGCATTTT. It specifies CASSVKSPQHF.

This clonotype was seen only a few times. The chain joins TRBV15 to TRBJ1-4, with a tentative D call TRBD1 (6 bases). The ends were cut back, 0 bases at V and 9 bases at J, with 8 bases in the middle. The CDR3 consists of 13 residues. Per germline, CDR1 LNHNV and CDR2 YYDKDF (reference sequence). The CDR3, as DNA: TGTGCCACCAGCAGAGAGGGACACCAAAAACTGTTTTTT. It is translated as CATSREGHQKLFF.

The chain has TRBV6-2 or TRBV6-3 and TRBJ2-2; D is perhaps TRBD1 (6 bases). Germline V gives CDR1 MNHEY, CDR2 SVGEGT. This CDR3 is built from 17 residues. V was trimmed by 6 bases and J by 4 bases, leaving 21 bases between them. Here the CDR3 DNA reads TGTGCCAGCAGCGACAGGTGGGGAAGTTGGTTCACCGGGGAGCTGTTTTTT. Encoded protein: CASSDRWGSWFTGELFF.

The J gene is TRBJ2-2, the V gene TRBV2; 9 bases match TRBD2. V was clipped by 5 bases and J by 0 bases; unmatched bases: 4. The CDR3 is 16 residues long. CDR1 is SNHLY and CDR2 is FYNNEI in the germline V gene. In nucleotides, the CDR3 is TGTGCCAGCAGTAATAGCGGGGGTTCGAACACCGGGGAGCTGTTTTTT. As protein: CASSNSGGSNTGELFF.

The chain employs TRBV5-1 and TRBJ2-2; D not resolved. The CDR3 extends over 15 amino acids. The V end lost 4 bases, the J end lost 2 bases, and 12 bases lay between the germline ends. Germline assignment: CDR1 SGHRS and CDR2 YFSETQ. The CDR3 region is CASSLRAVNTGELFF. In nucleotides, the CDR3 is TGCGCCAGCAGCCTGCGCGCCGTAAACACCGGGGAGCTGTTTTTT.

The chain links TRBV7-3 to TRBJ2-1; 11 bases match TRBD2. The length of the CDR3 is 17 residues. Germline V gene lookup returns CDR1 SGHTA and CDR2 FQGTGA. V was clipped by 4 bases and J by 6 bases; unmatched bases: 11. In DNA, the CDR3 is TGTGCCAGCAGCTATAGAGGACTAGCGGGTTTTGGCAATGAGCAGTTCTTC. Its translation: CASSYRGLAGFGNEQFF.

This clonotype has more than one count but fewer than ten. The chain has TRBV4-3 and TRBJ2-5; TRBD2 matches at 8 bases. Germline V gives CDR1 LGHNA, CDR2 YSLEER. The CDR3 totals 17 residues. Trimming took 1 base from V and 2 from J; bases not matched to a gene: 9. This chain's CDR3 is CASSQAGGAKGQETQYF. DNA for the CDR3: TGCGCCAGCAGCCAAGCCGGGGGGGCGAAGGGGCAAGAGACCCAGTACTTC.

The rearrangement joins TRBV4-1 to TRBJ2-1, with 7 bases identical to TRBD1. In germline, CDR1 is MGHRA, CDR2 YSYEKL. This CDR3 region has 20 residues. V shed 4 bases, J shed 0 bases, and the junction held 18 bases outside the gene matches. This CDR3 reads CASSPPRDRVASSSYNEQFF. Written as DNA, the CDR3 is TGCGCCAGCAGCCCCCCGCGAGACAGGGTCGCATCCAGCTCCTACAATGAGCAGTTCTTC.

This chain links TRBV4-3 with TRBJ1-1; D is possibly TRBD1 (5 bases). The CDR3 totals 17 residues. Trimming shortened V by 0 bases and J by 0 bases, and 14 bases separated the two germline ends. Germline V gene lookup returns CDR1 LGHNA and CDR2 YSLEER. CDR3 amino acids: CASSQDWGDPMNTEAFF. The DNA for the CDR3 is TGCGCCAGCAGCCAAGATTGGGGGGATCCCATGAACACTGAAGCTTTCTTT.

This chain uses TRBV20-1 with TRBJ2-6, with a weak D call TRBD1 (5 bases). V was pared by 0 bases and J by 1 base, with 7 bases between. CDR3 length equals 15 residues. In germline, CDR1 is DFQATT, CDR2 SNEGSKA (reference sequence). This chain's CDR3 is CSAREPGSGANVLTF. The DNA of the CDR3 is TGCAGTGCTAGAGAGCCAGGGTCTGGGGCCAACGTCCTGACTTTC.

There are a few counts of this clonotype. Written as DNA, the CDR3 is TGCAGCGTTGTTCCGAGTGAGGAGACCCAGTACTTC. Amino acid sequence: CSVVPSEETQYF. V and J are TRBV29-1 and TRBJ2-5; D not certain. This CDR3 spans 12 amino acids. The germline V and J ends were trimmed by 4 bases and 5 bases, with 11 bases remaining between them. The V gene's germline CDR1 is SQVTM and CDR2 ANQGSEA.

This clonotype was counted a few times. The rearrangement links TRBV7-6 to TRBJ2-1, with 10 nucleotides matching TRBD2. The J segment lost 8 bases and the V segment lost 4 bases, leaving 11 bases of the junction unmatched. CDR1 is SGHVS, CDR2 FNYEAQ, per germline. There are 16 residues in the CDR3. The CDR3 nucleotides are TGTGCCAGCAGCTACCAGCCTAGCGGGGGTTTTGATGAGCAGTTCTTC. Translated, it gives CASSYQPSGGFDEQFF.

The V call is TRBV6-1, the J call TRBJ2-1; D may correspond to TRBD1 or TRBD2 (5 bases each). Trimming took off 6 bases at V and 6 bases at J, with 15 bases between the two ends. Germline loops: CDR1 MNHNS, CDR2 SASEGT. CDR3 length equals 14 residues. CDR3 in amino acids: CASSFVGAVNEQFF. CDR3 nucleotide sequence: TGTGCCAGCAGCTTTGTCGGGGCAGTCAATGAGCAGTTCTTC.

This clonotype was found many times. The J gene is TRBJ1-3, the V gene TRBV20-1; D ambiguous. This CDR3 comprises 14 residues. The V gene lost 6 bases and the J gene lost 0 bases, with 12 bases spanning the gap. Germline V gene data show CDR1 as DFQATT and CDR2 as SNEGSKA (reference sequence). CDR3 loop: CSAPDPASGNTIYF. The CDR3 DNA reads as TGCAGTGCGCCCGACCCAGCCTCTGGAAACACCATATATTTT.

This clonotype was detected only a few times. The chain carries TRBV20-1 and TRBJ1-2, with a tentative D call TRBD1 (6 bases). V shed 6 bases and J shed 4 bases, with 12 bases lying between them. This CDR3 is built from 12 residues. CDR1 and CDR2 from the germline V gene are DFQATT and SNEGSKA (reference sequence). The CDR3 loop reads CSALQQGYGYTF. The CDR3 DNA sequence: TGCAGTGCCCTTCAACAGGGCTATGGCTACACCTTC.

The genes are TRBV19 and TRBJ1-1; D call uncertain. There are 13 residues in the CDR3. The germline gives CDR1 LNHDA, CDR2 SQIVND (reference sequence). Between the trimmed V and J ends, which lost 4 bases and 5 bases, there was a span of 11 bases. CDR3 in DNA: TGTGCCAGTAGTACCGCTACCCAGACTGAAGCTTTCTTT. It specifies CASSTATQTEAFF. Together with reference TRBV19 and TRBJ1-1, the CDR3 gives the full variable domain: DGGITQSPKYLFRKEGQNVTLSCEQNLNHDAMYWYRQDPGQGLRLIYYSQIVNDFQKGDIAEGYSVSREKKESFPLTVTSAQKNPTAFYLCASSTATQTEAFFGQGTRLTVV.

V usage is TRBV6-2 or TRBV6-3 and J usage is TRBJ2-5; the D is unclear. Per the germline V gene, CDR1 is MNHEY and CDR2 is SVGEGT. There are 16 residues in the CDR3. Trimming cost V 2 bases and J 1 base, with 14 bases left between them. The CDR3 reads CASSYRMSGTQETQYF. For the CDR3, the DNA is TGTGCCAGCAGTTACAGGATGTCTGGTACCCAAGAGACCCAGTACTTC.

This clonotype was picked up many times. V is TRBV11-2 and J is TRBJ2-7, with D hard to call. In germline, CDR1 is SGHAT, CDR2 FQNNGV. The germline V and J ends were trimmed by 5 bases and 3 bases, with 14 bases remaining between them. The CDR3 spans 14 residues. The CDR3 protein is CASSQGTRFYEQYF. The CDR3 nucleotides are TGTGCCAGCAGCCAAGGAACACGGTTCTACGAGCAGTACTTC.

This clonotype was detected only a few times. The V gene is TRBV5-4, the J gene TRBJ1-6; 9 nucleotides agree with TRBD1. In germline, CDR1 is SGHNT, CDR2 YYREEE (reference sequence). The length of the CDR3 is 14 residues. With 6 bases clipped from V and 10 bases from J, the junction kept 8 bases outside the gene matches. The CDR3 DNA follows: TGTGCCAGCACCCGGACAGGGGTGGGCTCACCCCTCCACTTT. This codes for CASTRTGVGSPLHF.

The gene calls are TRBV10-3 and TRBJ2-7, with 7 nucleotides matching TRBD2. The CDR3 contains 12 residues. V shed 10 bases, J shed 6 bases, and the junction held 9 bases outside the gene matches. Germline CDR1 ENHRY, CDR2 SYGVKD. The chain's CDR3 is CATGGGSGEQYV. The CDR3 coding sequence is TGTGCCACCGGGGGAGGGAGTGGCGAGCAGTACGTC.